This T cell receptor beta chain was recorded in a study of T cells in Graves' hyperthyroidism and ophthalmopathy (dated by TCRdb to between 2017 and 2020). Some background on the complete study: Peripheral blood samples were taken at the time of initial diagnosis, prior to any treatment. To identify TCR V-J signatures that set the groups apart, the researchers used a discovery cohort of 100 or so patients, made up of around 40 with Graves' ophthalmopathy and about 60 with stable Graves' hyperthyroidism. Whether ophthalmopathy could be predicted prospectively was tested in an independent validation cohort made up of 18 to 20 hyperthyroidism patients plus 17 patients who later progressed to ophthalmopathy. The 100 or so discovery patients were randomly divided into training and test sets at a 7:3 ratio. In addition, the study compared T-cell repertoires in thyroid tissue and in blood from over 5 Graves' hyperthyroidism patients. Once sampling was done, hyperthyroidism patients were given methimazole at a starting dose of 30 mg daily, whereas ophthalmopathy patients were given high-dose intravenous methylprednisolone. TCR Vbeta CDR3 sequencing of around 130 peripheral blood samples (under 45 ophthalmopathy, about 80 hyperthyroidism and roughly 17 progressor patients) is reported in the paper. General conclusions and limits of the study: During validation, the model predicted progression to ophthalmopathy a median of approximately 6.5 months ahead of onset, with roughly 65% sensitivity and 72.22% specificity. Most expanded thyroid clonotypes (frequency above 0.001) were also found in blood, which suggests that blood repertoires may mirror thyroid immune responses. Sample size was not statistically predetermined, and blinding of investigators to group allocation was not performed. In cross-validation, a model built on a 13 V-J signature told ophthalmopathy apart from stable hyperthyroidism with less than 90% sensitivity and about 81% specificity, and in testing the same model reached 80%/75%.

Moderately to severely active disease, a Clinical Activity Score of at least 3, a NOSPECS grade of at least 4, and a duration under 3 months were present in ophthalmopathy patients. Exclusion was applied to patients with uncontrolled infections, other autoimmune diseases, pregnancy or lactation. Diagnoses were established on the basis of clinical symptoms, serum thyroxine and TRAb, thyroid ultrasound, and orbital computed tomography. PBMCs were separated from approximately 10 ml of fresh peripheral blood using Ficoll-Paque density gradient centrifugation. Trizol reagent was used to extract total RNA, and RNA quality was then checked on an Agilent 2100 Bioanalyzer. This clonotype was observed at least ten times. Its recognized antigen is unknown. Base qualities are missing; no much larger clone stands one base away. The TCR beta CDR3 regions were amplified from RNA transcripts. For the first round of RT-PCR on the TCR CDR3, the HTBI primer set was used together with the Qiagen OneStep RT-PCR kit. Libraries were constructed in a second round of multiplex PCR, after which size selection and purification were performed. Sequencing of the libraries was done on an Illumina HiSeq2000 using paired-end 100 bp reads. In the paper's pipeline: SOAPnuke was used to process the raw data, with reads discarded if the reads contained adapters or uncalled bases, had a mean Phred below 15, or lacked an exact constant-primer or identifier match. High-quality paired reads were merged using COPE v1.2.5, and each unique nucleotide sequence was defined as a clonotype. Clonotypes were aligned to IMGT TRBV, TRBD and TRBJ reference segments using MiTCR v1.1. Only V-J combinations with frequency above 0.0001, covering about 99% of repertoires, were analysed. The TCS score was defined as the ratio of F50 (clonal expansion) to E x V (chaos), calculated using BLOSUM62-based TCRdist between CDR3 peptides within each V-J. Welch's t-statistics and random forest reduced fewer than 600 V-J features to 13, which were used in a naive Bayes classifier (R e1071). TCRdb took the public reads, trimmed them with fastp at Q25, ran MiXCR for clone calling and kept in-frame beta chains. Rows with a matching CDR3 protein are joined into one entry that keeps the most common DNA and genes. It is TCRdb's table, rather than the study itself, that gives the V and J calls and clone size. The sample contains 300,000 to 500,000 distinct CDR3 sequences, roughly an eighth of them found a single time. The ten most abundant clones make up 25% to 30% of the sample.

V is clipped by 2 bases and J by 7 bases, and the sequence between their germline boundaries is 11 bases long. The CDR3 goes from the cysteine to the phenylalanine over 13 residues. This entry keeps only the CDR3 DNA: 39 bases, framed from base 1. The germline V gene sets CDR1 to MDHEN and CDR2 to SYDVKM. The sample taken for sequencing was blood. The clonotype was recovered from a man in his fifties or sixties with Graves' ophthalmopathy. The sequence links TRBV28 to TRBJ2-5, with no reliable assignment of the D segment. The nucleotide sequence is TGTGCCAGCAGTTTACCCTCGACGAGGACCCAGTACTTC. This encodes CASSLPSTRTQYF.